The 27 T cell receptor beta chains presented below share a single source sample, sequenced in a study of blood T cell repertoires in COVID-19. The data were produced by immunoSEQ multiplex PCR, yet TCRdb's version contains in-frame clones alone and is incomplete. This table holds about 150,000 clones, around 90% found once. Source material: peripheral blood. These receptor sequences come from a woman aged 55-75 years with active or convalescent COVID-19.

The rearrangement uses TRBV7-9 and TRBJ2-2; 11 bases align to TRBD1. Losses at the gene ends were 7 bases for V and 4 bases for J; bases not matched to a gene: 11. The CDR3 contains 17 residues. Germline loops: CDR1 SEHNR, CDR2 FQNEAQ (reference sequence). CDR3 residues: CASTKRGQGVGTGELFF. Written as DNA, the CDR3 is TGTGCCAGCACCAAGAGGGGACAGGGGGTAGGCACCGGGGAGCTGTTTTTT.

The chain links TRBV6-4 to TRBJ2-1; 12 positions agree with TRBD2. The V gene's germline CDR1 is MRHNA and CDR2 SNTAGT. The length of the CDR3 is 17 residues. V shed 3 bases, J shed 0 bases, and the junction held 3 bases outside the gene matches. The CDR3 loop is CASSELAGGFSYNEQFF. In DNA, the CDR3 is TGTGCCAGCAGTGAACTAGCGGGGGGATTCTCCTACAATGAGCAGTTCTTC.

The V and J genes are TRBV6-2 or TRBV6-3 and TRBJ2-3; 11 bases line up with TRBD2. The ends lost 1 base at V and 9 bases at J; junction bases unmatched: 3. Germline lookup yields CDR1 MNHEY and CDR2 SVGEGT. The CDR3 totals 14 residues. DNA of the CDR3: TGTGCCAGCAGTTACTTTGTAGCGGGGGGGACGCAGTATTTT. The encoded protein is CASSYFVAGGTQYF.

The chain has TRBV4-3 and TRBJ2-7; TRBD2 might be the D (5 bases). CDR3 size: 14 residues. Trimming pared 0 bases from V and 7 bases from J, leaving 13 bases between. From germline, CDR1 is LGHNA and CDR2 YSLEER. CDR3 amino acids: CASSQDLQTGEQYF. CDR3 in DNA: TGCGCCAGCAGCCAAGATCTCCAAACGGGGGAGCAGTACTTC.

The chain has TRBV9 and TRBJ2-3; TRBD2 aligns across 10 bases. Trimming took 5 bases from V and 5 from J; bases not matched to a gene: 5. The germline V gene encodes CDR1 SGDLS and CDR2 YYNGEE. The CDR3 spans 14 residues. The CDR3 is CASSPSGGVDTQYF. CDR3 DNA: TGTGCCAGCAGTCCTAGCGGGGGTGTAGATACGCAGTATTTT.

The genes are TRBV4-2 and TRBJ2-5; 11 nucleotides agree with TRBD2. This CDR3 is 18 amino acids long. Germline loops: CDR1 LGHNA, CDR2 YNFKEQ. V lost 2 bases to trimming and J lost 5 bases; unmatched junction nucleotides: 13. The CDR3 region is CASSQSVAGGPREETQYF. The CDR3 coding sequence is TGTGCCAGCAGCCAATCCGTAGCGGGGGGGCCCCGAGAGGAGACCCAGTACTTC.

The genes are TRBV11-2 and TRBJ1-1, with 7 bases that match TRBD1. V lost 2 bases to trimming and J lost 1 base; unmatched junction nucleotides: 10. The CDR3 totals 17 residues. CDR1 is SGHAT and CDR2 is FQNNGV in the germline V gene. The CDR3, as DNA: TGTGCCAGCAGCTTACCGTTGACAGGGAAGGAGAACACTGAAGCTTTCTTT. Residues: CASSLPLTGKENTEAFF. Full variable domain (outside the CDR3, taken from reference TRBV11-2 and TRBJ1-1): EAGVAQSPRYKIIEKRQSVAFWCNPISGHATLYWYQQILGQGPKLLIQFQNNGVVDDSQLPKDRFSAERLKGVDSTLKIQPAKLEDSAVYLCASSLPLTGKENTEAFFGQGTRLTVV.

To note about this clone: At one end the junction does not follow the germline gene, possibly because of a read error. The chain couples TRBV6-1 to TRBJ1-2; TRBD1 might be the D (6 bases). Germline CDR1 MNHNS, CDR2 SASEGT. The CDR3 is made up of 15 amino acids. CDR3 amino acids: CASSEATGTNYGYTF. The CDR3 nucleotides are TGTGCCAGCAGCGAAGCGACAGGAACTAACTATGGCTACACCTTC.

Only one count was recorded for this clone. The chain has TRBV5-4 and TRBJ1-6; D remains unclear. Trimming cost V 2 bases and J 12 bases, with 12 bases left between them. Germline V gives CDR1 SGHNT, CDR2 YYREEE (reference sequence). The CDR3 extends over 13 amino acids. CDR3 sequence: CASSLRHDKPLHF. The CDR3 nucleotides are TGTGCCAGCAGCTTACGACACGACAAACCCCTCCACTTT.

This chain joins TRBV7-9 and TRBJ2-2; possible D gene TRBD1, 5 bases. V shed 3 bases and J shed 8 bases, with 10 bases lying between them. The CDR3 contains 13 residues. Germline V gene lookup returns CDR1 SEHNR and CDR2 FQNEAQ (reference sequence). The CDR3 is CASSFSWTGELFF. In DNA, the CDR3 is TGTGCCAGCAGCTTTTCTTGGACAGGGGAGCTGTTTTTT.

J is TRBJ1-6 and V is TRBV18; 8 bases are shared with TRBD1. CDR1 and CDR2 from the germline V gene are KGHSH and LQKENI. The junction had 13 bases not matched to a gene; V was cut back by 2 bases and J by 10 bases. CDR3 length: 17 amino acids. CDR3 nucleotides: TGTGCCAGCTCACCAAGCAGTCTCGGACAGGGCGTCTCACCCCTCCACTTT. Translating gives CASSPSSLGQGVSPLHF.

CDR3 loop: CASSISRDRDEQYF. The DNA for the CDR3 is TGTGCCAGTAGTATAAGCCGGGACAGGGACGAGCAGTACTTC. The genes are TRBV19 and TRBJ2-7, with 9 bases fitting TRBD1. Losses at the gene ends were 2 bases for V and 5 bases for J; bases not matched to a gene: 4. Germline V gene sequence: CDR1 LNHDA, CDR2 SQIVND (reference sequence). The length of the CDR3 is 14 residues.

This chain links TRBV5-6 with TRBJ2-7; D not resolved. Trimming stripped 2 bases from V and 0 bases from J, with 9 bases between. Germline V gives CDR1 SGHDT, CDR2 YYEEEE. The CDR3 contains 14 residues. CDR3 DNA sequence: TGTGCCAGCAGCTTCCGGTGGAGCTCCTACGAGCAGTACTTC. It is translated as CASSFRWSSYEQYF. The full variable domain, in which reference TRBV5-6 and TRBJ2-7 provide the parts outside the CDR3, is DAGVTQSPTHLIKTRGQQVTLRCSPKSGHDTVSWYQQALGQGPQFIFQYYEEEERQRGNFPDRFSGHQFPNYSSELNVNALLLGDSALYLCASSFRWSSYEQYFGPGTRLTVT.

V is TRBV11-2 and J is TRBJ2-5; 12 nucleotides line up with TRBD1. V was pared by 4 bases and J by 4 bases, with 1 base of the junction left unmatched. Germline CDR1 SGHAT, CDR2 FQNNGV. This CDR3 spans 14 amino acids. CDR3 sequence reads: CASSSGQGAETQYF. The CDR3 DNA sequence: TGTGCCAGCAGCTCGGGACAGGGGGCAGAGACCCAGTACTTC.

This clone appeared a single time. CDR3 bases: TGTGCCAGCAGTTCTCTTGCAACTAATGAAAAACTGTTTTTT. Amino acid sequence: CASSSLATNEKLFF. The rearrangement links TRBV2 to TRBJ1-4; no clear D gene. Germline lookup yields CDR1 SNHLY and CDR2 FYNNEI. The CDR3 is 14 amino acids. V lost 5 bases to trimming and J lost 0 bases, with 7 bases between them.

The chain uses TRBV7-2 and TRBJ2-7; TRBD2 agrees at 12 bases. This CDR3 has 15 amino acids. Germline loops: CDR1 SGHTA, CDR2 FQGNSA. V dropped 5 bases and J dropped 5; count of bases not matched to a gene: 7. The CDR3 sequence: CASSSLAGGPHEQYF. The CDR3 coding sequence is TGTGCCAGCAGCAGCCTAGCGGGGGGGCCCCACGAGCAGTACTTC.

The chain joins TRBV20-1 to TRBJ2-3; D gene ambiguous. V was trimmed by 5 bases and J by 7 bases, leaving 10 bases between them. This CDR3 region has 11 residues. Germline-derived CDR1 and CDR2 are DFQATT and SNEGSKA (reference sequence). CDR3 amino acids: CSAVIDNTQYF. CDR3 sequence (DNA): TGCAGTGCTGTCATAGATAATACGCAGTATTTT.

The V gene is TRBV7-8, the J gene TRBJ1-1, with no clear D. Trimming took off 4 bases at V and 4 bases at J, with 16 bases between the two ends. Germline-derived CDR1 and CDR2 are SGHVS and FQNEAQ. The CDR3 covers 15 residues. The CDR3 DNA sequence: TGTGCCAGCAGCTCGCGGGCCGAGGGTCCCACTGAAGCTTTCTTT. It encodes CASSSRAEGPTEAFF.

The chain has TRBV12-5 and TRBJ2-5; weak D call: TRBD1 (6 bases). The CDR3 has 15 amino acids. Trimming removed 2 bases at V and 1 base at J, with 11 bases between. In germline, CDR1 is LGHNT, CDR2 FRNRAP. CDR3 nucleotide sequence: TGTGCTAGTGGTTTGCTATTGGGGGCCCAAGAGACCCAGTACTTC. Translating gives CASGLLLGAQETQYF.

The J gene is TRBJ1-1, the V gene TRBV5-4; the D is unclear. Trimming cost V 4 bases and J 6 bases, with 22 bases left between them. The CDR3 has 16 residues. Germline lookup yields CDR1 SGHNT and CDR2 YYREEE (reference sequence). The CDR3 here is CASSLELPGTNSEAFF. The CDR3 DNA is TGTGCCAGCAGCCTAGAGCTTCCGGGAACTAACTCTGAAGCTTTCTTT.

This clone has a handful of counts. Other DNA sequences in the sample encode the same CDR3. The J gene is TRBJ1-5, the V gene TRBV5-4, with a weak D call TRBD1 (6 bases). CDR1 and CDR2 from the germline V gene are SGHNT and YYREEE (reference sequence). This CDR3 has 14 residues. V was cut by 0 bases and J by 6 bases, with 10 bases left in between. The CDR3 is CASSLDRDRQPQHF. CDR3 bases: TGTGCCAGCAGCTTGGACAGGGATCGTCAGCCCCAGCATTTT.

The chain has TRBV7-9 and TRBJ2-5, with TRBD2 identical over 7 bases. This CDR3 is 14 amino acids long. CDR1 and CDR2 from the germline V gene are SEHNR and FQNEAQ (reference sequence). After removal of 2 bases from V and 3 bases from J, the junction contained 3 bases not matched to a gene. The DNA of the CDR3 is TGTGCCAGCAGCTTATGGCTAGCGGAAGAGACCCAGTACTTC. It specifies CASSLWLAEETQYF.

This clone was seen ten or more times. The chain links TRBV30 to TRBJ1-6; D is unclear. The V end was cut by 5 bases, the J end by 6 bases, with 8 bases between. Germline CDR1 reads GTSNPN; CDR2 reads SVGIG (reference sequence). CDR3 length: 12 residues. CDR3 protein: CAWARVNSPLHF. The CDR3 bases are TGTGCCTGGGCAAGAGTTAATTCACCCCTCCACTTT.

Here the CDR3 reads CATSRDRSQETQYF. The DNA for the CDR3 is TGTGCCACCAGCCGGGACAGGTCCCAAGAGACCCAGTACTTC. The chain links TRBV15 to TRBJ2-5, with TRBD1 matching 8 bases. V lost 5 bases and J lost 1; bases outside the gene matches: 3. Germline CDR1 and CDR2: LNHNV and YYDKDF (reference sequence). The CDR3 is made up of 14 amino acids.

The V gene is TRBV6-5, the J gene TRBJ1-4; TRBD1 matches 12 bases. With V trimmed by 6 bases and J by 8 bases, 4 bases remained unmatched. The CDR3 totals 14 residues. The germline V gene has CDR1 MNHEY and CDR2 SVGAGI. The CDR3 here is CASRGTGGEEKLFF. The CDR3 DNA reads TGTGCCAGCAGAGGGACAGGGGGCGAGGAAAAACTGTTTTTT.

The CDR3 nucleotides are TGTGCCAGCAGCGACCCCGGGACAGGGTCCAATTCACCCCTCCACTTT. This sequence encodes CASSDPGTGSNSPLHF. The genes are TRBV2 and TRBJ1-6; 9 bases line up with TRBD1. After removal of 6 bases from V and 7 bases from J, the junction contained 10 bases not matched to a gene. Per germline, CDR1 SNHLY and CDR2 FYNNEI. CDR3 length equals 16 residues. Together with reference TRBV2 and TRBJ1-6, the CDR3 gives the full variable domain: EPEVTQTPSHQVTQMGQEVILRCVPISNHLYFYWYRQILGQKVEFLVSFYNNEISEKSEIFDDQFSVERPDGSNFTLKIRSTKLEDSAMYFCASSDPGTGSNSPLHFGNGTRLTVT.

The J gene is TRBJ2-7, the V gene TRBV2, with D maybe TRBD1 (6 bases). Trimming took 3 bases from V and 0 from J, leaving 6 bases between them. This CDR3 comprises 13 residues. Germline CDR1 and CDR2: SNHLY and FYNNEI. The CDR3 region has the DNA TGTGCCAGCAGTGAGGGACACTCCTACGAGCAGTACTTC. Translating it yields CASSEGHSYEQYF.